This TCR beta chain was captured by sequencing in a study of human T cells and chemical hapten exposure. The CDR3 sequence is 16 residues long. V gave up 5 bases and J gave up 7 bases; unmatched junction bases: 15. Germline V lookup: CDR1 MNHEY, CDR2 SMNVEV (reference sequence). The time point denotes: patch test 2, 6 weeks after DPC sensitization. Treatment given: therapeutic diphenylcyclopropenone sensitization with weekly scalp DPC. TCRdb re-derived calls from the RACE reads in MiXCR, one entry per CDR3 protein. The data show some 80,000 distinct CDR3 sequences, roughly 10% seen once. This clonotype was seen repeatedly, ten times or more.

V is TRBV27 and J is TRBJ2-7; 9 bases map to TRBD1. Sample: whole blood, taken in connection with sensitization to the hapten diphenylcyclopropenone (DPC). This TCR was recovered from a man in his late teens or twenties with alopecia areata. Some clones in this sample may be carry-over from other donors' samples. CDR3 in DNA: TGTGCCAGCAGTCCTATCTCAGGACAGGGGATAAATGAGCAGTACTTC. Translated, it gives CASSPISGQGINEQYF.